The subject of this entry is one T cell receptor (beta chain). Its target is not known. Before the COVID-19 pandemic, during about 2011-2019, CD4+ T cells were taken from unexposed donors. V was clipped by 6 bases and J by 1 base, with 12 bases between them. The CDR3 runs to 14 residues. The V gene's germline CDR1 is KGHSH and CDR2 LQKENI. Clones were sequenced by immunoSEQ multiplex PCR, and TCRdb holds only the in-frame ones, with some missing. The data show about 59,000 clones, approximately 90% seen once. This entry is derived from a study of CD4 T cells in relation to SARS-CoV-2 and coronaviruses. About the study: The restricting HLA molecule for shared crossreactive spike epitopes was mapped. Whole-study results and caveats: Approximately 65% of donors had memory CD4+ clonotypes crossrecognizing SARS-CoV-2 and common cold coronavirus spike.

The chain has TRBV18 and TRBJ1-1; a weak D match, TRBD1 (5 bases). The source material was memory CD4+ T cells from PBMCs. This TCR derives from a human donor in good health. CDR3 protein: CASSEDTWNTEAFF. The CDR3 bases are TGTGCCAGCTCTGAGGACACGTGGAACACTGAAGCTTTCTTT.